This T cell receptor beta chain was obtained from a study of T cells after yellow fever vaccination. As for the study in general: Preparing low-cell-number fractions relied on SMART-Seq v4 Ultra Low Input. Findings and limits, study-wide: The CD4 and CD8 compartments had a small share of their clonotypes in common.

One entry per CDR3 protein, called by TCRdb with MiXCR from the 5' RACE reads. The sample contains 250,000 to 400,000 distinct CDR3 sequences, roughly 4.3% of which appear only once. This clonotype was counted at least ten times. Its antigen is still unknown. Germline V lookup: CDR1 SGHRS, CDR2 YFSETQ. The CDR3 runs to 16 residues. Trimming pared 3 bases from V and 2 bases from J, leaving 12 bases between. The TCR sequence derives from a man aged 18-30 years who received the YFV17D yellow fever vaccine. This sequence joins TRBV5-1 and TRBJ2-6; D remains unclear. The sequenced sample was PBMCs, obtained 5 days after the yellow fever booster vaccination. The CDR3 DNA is TGCGCCAGCAGCTCCGGTTCAAACCCTGGGGCCAACGTCCTGACTTTC. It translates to CASSSGSNPGANVLTF.